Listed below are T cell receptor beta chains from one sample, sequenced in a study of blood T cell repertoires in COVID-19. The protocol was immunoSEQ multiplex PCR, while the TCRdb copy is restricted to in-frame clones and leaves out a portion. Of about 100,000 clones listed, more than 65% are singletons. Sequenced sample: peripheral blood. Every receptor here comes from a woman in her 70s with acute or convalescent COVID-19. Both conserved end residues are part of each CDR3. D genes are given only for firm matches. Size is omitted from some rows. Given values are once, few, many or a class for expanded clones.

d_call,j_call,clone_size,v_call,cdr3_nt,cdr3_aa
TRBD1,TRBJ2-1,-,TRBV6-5,TGTGCCAGCAGTTACGGACAGGGGACCTACAATGAGCAGTTCTTC,CASSYGQGTYNEQFF
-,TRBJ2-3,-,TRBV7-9,TGTGCCAGCAGCTTGGACATCGTGGTAGATACGCAGTATTTT,CASSLDIVVDTQYF
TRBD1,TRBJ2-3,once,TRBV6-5,TGTGCCAGTTCACAGGGGATGCGAACAGATACGCAGTATTTT,CASSQGMRTDTQYF
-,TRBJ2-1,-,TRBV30,TGTGCAGGACAGATAAACTCCTACAATGAGCAGTTCTTC,CAGQINSYNEQFF
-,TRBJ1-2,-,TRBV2,TGTGCCAGCAGTGCGCGGGAGAGGAGCCATGGCTACACCTTC,CASSARERSHGYTF
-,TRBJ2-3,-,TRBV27,TGTGGGGGCCTCCTATATACGCAGTATTTT,CGGLLYTQYF
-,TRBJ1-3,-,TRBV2,TGTGCCAGCATCGGGTGGTCTGGAAACACCATATATTTT,CASIGWSGNTIYF
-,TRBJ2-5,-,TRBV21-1,TGTGCCAGCAGCAACTCACCCGGGACAGGGAGGAGGGAGACCCAGTACTTC,CASSNSPGTGRRETQYF
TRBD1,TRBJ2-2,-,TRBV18,TGTGCCAGCTCCCAAATATCCGGGACAGGGAACACCGGGGAGCTGTTTTTT,CASSQISGTGNTGELFF
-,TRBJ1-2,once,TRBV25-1,TGTGCCAGCAGTGAATTTGACAGTTCCTATGGCTACACCTTC,CASSEFDSSYGYTF
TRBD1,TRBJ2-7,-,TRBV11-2,TGTGCCAGCAGCTTAGAAGGGACAGGGGTCGAGCAGTACTTC,CASSLEGTGVEQYF
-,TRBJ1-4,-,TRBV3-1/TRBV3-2,TGTGCCAGCAGCCAAGATCCAGGGTGGGGAAAACTGTTTTTT,CASSQDPGWGKLFF
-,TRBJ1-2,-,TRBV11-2,TGTGCCAGCAGCCCCCTCGCCGGGTTAGGCTACACCTTC,CASSPLAGLGYTF
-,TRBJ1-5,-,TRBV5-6,TGTGCCAGCAGCTCAGGGGATAGCAATCAGCCCCAGCATTTT,CASSSGDSNQPQHF
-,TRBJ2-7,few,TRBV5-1,TGCGCCAGCAGCTTAAATTTGGGCACCGCCTACGAGCAGTACTTC,CASSLNLGTAYEQYF
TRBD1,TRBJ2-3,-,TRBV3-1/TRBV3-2,TGTGCCAGCAGCAGTATTGACAGGGGATCCACAGATACGCAGTATTTT,CASSSIDRGSTDTQYF
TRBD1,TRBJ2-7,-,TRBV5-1,TGCGCCAGCAGCATCGGACAGGGAGTCTACGAGCAGTACTTC,CASSIGQGVYEQYF
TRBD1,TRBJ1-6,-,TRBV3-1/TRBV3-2,TGTGCCAGCAGCCAAGAGGCGACAGGGCGTTCACCCCTCCACTTT,CASSQEATGRSPLHF
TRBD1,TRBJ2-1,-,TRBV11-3,TGTGCCAGCAGCTTAGGACAGGGTTACAATGAGCAGTTCTTC,CASSLGQGYNEQFF
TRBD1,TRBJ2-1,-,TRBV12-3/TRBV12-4,TGTGCCAGCAGCCCGGGACAGGTGACGTTCTTC,CASSPGQVTFF
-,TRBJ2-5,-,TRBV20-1,TGCAGTGCTGAGTACCAAGAGACCCAGTACTTC,CSAEYQETQYF
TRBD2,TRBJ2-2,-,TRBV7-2,TGTGCCAGCAGCCTATTTAGCGGGGGGGCATCCGGGGAGCTGTTTTTT,CASSLFSGGASGELFF
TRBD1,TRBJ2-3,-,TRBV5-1,TGCGCCAGCAGCCAGGGACAGGGAGTGATAATGGATACGCAGTATTTT,CASSQGQGVIMDTQYF
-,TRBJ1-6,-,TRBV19,TGTGCCAGTAGCGTTGACAGCGTCCTCCACTTT,CASSVDSVLHF
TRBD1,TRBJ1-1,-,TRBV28,TGTGCCAGCAGGCCACCTCCGGGACAGGAGAACACTGAAGCTTTCTTT,CASRPPPGQENTEAFF
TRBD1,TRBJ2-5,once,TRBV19,TGTGCCACCCCCGGGACAGAAGAGACCCAGTACTTC,CATPGTEETQYF
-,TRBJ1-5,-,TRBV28,TGTGCCAGCAGCCGTCCGAGGGACTTTCAGCCCCAGCATTTT,CASSRPRDFQPQHF
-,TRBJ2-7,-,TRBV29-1,TGCAGCGTTGACCGAAGCGGGGTACAGGGCGAGCAGTACTTC,CSVDRSGVQGEQYF
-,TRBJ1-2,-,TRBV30,TGTGCCTGGATCCAGTCTTCTGATTACTATGGCTACACCTTC,CAWIQSSDYYGYTF
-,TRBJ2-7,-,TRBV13,TGTGCCAGCAGCTTAGGAGGGAGTACTTACTCCTACGAGCAGTACTTC,CASSLGGSTYSYEQYF
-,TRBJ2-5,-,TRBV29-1,TGCAGCGTTGAAGATCCGGGACACCAGCGGGAGACCCAGTACTTC,CSVEDPGHQRETQYF
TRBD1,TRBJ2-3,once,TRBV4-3,TGCGCCAGCAGCCCGGCCAGGGGGACACAACGAGATACGCAGTATTTT,CASSPARGTQRDTQYF
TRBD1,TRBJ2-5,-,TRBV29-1,TGCAGCACGGACAGGAATGAAGAGGCCCAGTACTTC,CSTDRNEEAQYF
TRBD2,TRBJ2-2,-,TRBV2,TGTGCCAGCATCCGGGAGGACACCGGGGAGCTGTTTTTT,CASIREDTGELFF
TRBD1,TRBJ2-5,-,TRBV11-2,TGTGCCAGCAGCTTCGGGCGGCAGGGGGTGACCCAGTACTTC,CASSFGRQGVTQYF
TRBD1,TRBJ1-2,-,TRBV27,TGTGCCAGCAGTCGGGACAGGGCCATTTCCTATGGCTACACCTTC,CASSRDRAISYGYTF
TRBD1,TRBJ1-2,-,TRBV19,TGTGCCAGTAGTCTGGGGACAGGGGACCTTAGTGGCTATGGCTACACCTTC,CASSLGTGDLSGYGYTF
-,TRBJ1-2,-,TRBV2,TGTGCCAGCAGGCAAACCCGGACAGCGTTGACTGGCTACACCTTC,CASRQTRTALTGYTF
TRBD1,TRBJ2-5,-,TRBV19,TGTGCCAGTAGGAATACAGGGGTAGAGACCCAGTACTTC,CASRNTGVETQYF
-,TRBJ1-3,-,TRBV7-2,TGTGCCAGCAGCCGGGCTCAGGGAATTGGAAACACCATATATTTT,CASSRAQGIGNTIYF
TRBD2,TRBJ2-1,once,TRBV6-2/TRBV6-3,TGTGCCAGCAGCACCGATAGCGGGAGCTCCTACAATGAGCAGTTCTTC,CASSTDSGSSYNEQFF
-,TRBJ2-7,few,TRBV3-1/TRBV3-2,TGTGCCAGCACAGCTAATTACCAGGACAGCACCCACTTC,CASTANYQDSTHF
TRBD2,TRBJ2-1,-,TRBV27,TGTGCCAGCAGTTCCGGACTAGCGGGGACCTACAATGAGCAGTTCTTC,CASSSGLAGTYNEQFF
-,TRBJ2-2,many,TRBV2,TGTGCCAGCGGGTTGGAGGTGTGGGAGCTGTTTTTT,CASGLEVWELFF
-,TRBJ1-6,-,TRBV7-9,TGTGCCAGCAGCTTAAGGCAGGGCGGTTCACCCCTCCACTTT,CASSLRQGGSPLHF
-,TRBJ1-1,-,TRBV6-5,TGTGCCAGCACAACTCGGGGGGCGAACACTGAAGCTTTCTTT,CASTTRGANTEAFF
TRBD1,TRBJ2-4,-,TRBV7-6,TGTGCCAGCAGCTTAGGGACAGGGGTCGTAAACATTCAGTACTTC,CASSLGTGVVNIQYF
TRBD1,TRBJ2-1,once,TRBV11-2,TGTGCCAGCAGGCGAGGGACAGGGGGCTACAATGAGCAGTTCTTC,CASRRGTGGYNEQFF
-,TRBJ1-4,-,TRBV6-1,TGTGCCAGCAGTGAACTACAGGGAGCAGGAGAAAAACTGTTTTTT,CASSELQGAGEKLFF
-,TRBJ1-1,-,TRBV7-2,TGTGCCAGCAGCGCTGCAGGGATCATGAACACTGAAGCTTTCTTT,CASSAAGIMNTEAFF
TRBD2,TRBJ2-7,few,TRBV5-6,TGTGCCAGCAGACCTGCCGGGAGGCCCTACGAGCAGTACTTC,CASRPAGRPYEQYF
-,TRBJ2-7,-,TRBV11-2,TGTGCCAGCAGCTTAGGTTTCGGCGAGCAGTACTTC,CASSLGFGEQYF
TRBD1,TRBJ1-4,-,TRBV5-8,TGTGCCAGCAGCCTTGGGGACAGTGCAACTAATGAAAAACTGTTTTTT,CASSLGDSATNEKLFF
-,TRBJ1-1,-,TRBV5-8,TGTGCCAGCAGCTTGGCCGGTAACGGGAACACTGAAGCTTTCTTT,CASSLAGNGNTEAFF
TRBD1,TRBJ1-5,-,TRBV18,TGTGCCAGCTCACCTACCGGGACAGGTCCCGATCAGCCCCAGCATTTT,CASSPTGTGPDQPQHF
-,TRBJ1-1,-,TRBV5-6,TGTGCCAGCAGCTTGGTCCTTAACACTGAAGCTTTCTTT,CASSLVLNTEAFF
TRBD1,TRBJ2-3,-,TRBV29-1,TGCAGCGTTGAAGACCGGGACAGGGGTGCAGATACGCAGTATTTT,CSVEDRDRGADTQYF
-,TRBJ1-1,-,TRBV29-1,TGCAGCGTGAACTTTTTAAACACTGAAGCTTTCTTT,CSVNFLNTEAFF
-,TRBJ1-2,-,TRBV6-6,TGTGCCAGCAGTTATTGGGGGGGCGGCTACACCTTC,CASSYWGGGYTF
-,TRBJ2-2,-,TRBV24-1,TGTGCCACCAGTGAAGGTTCGGGGAGAACAGGGACCGGGGAGCTGTTTTTT,CATSEGSGRTGTGELFF